This TCR beta chain emerged from a study of blood T cell repertoires in COVID-19 (dated by TCRdb to the early 2020s). With respect to the entire study: Samples from collaborators originated in the United States, Italy and Spain and spanned both the acute and convalescent phases of COVID-19. The dataset comprised deeply sampled blood TCRbeta repertoires from subjects exposed to, actively infected with, or recovered from COVID-19. HLA class I and class II types, where available, came from metadata supplied by the sample provider rather than from assay-based typing. The material from the prospective study consisted of cDNA or gDNA derived from T cells, B-cell-depleted T cells, or PBMCs. A freely available public database, intended as a resource for researchers studying the immune response to SARS-CoV-2, is where the repertoires were released. The sample metadata nearly always contained a de-identified subject ID, COVID-19 status, age in years and sex. The samples were drawn from two sources: the first 160 participants of the ongoing ImmuneRACE study, and about 1,300 subjects contributed by 6 global collaborators.

A note on this clone: The antigen this receptor binds is unknown. No much larger clone is present one base from it, and per-base qualities are unavailable.

Overall results and qualifications from the work: The amount of clinical and demographic metadata varied by source and participant and was provided uncurated.

Participants in the prospective study were enrolled through a virtual design, were aged 18 to 89 years, and lived in about two dozen United States geographic areas. To assign participants to cohorts, the prospective study relied on clinical history that participants themselves reported in a screening survey and a study questionnaire. Recovered participants in ImmuneRACE Cohort 3 were defined by two consecutive negative NP/OP PCR tests, clearance by a healthcare professional, or resolution of symptoms. Mobile phlebotomists in the prospective study collected whole blood, serum and a nasopharyngeal or oropharyngeal swab from every participant. Participants in the prospective study had the option to provide additional blood draws and questionnaires over a roughly two-month period. Before DNA extraction, prospective study blood samples were shipped either frozen or at room temperature. TCRbeta CDR3 regions were amplified from genomic DNA by means of the immunoSEQ Assay, a bias-controlled multiplex PCR. As for how the authors treated the data: The number of nucleated cells in each sample was estimated by amplification of reference gene primers within the assay. To quantify the absolute abundance of each unique TCRbeta CDR3 rearrangement, sequence reads were collapsed and filtered. For each sample, productive Simpson clonality was calculated as the square root of Simpson's diversity index across productive rearrangements. TCRdb took over this immuneACCESS table, retaining in-frame rearrangements with V and J assigned. Such tables are incomplete; in checked studies, under half of the missing clones stem from an unresolved V gene, and the remainder is unexplained. Clone size and V and J calls were adopted from that table, with D and trimming inferred from the DNA. Here the sample has approximately 390,000 clones; just under 90% occur a single time. The biggest ten clones account for approximately 10% of the sample.

At the junction V is shortened by 2 bases and J by 7 bases, with 8 bases in between. From its cysteine to its phenylalanine, the CDR3 spans 12 amino acids. The sequence is cut down to CDR3 DNA, 36 bases in frame from base 1. The germline V gene encodes CDR1 MGHRA and CDR2 YSYEKL. In this chain, TRBV4-1 is recombined with TRBJ1-2; 6 matching bases give a weak D call of TRBD1. What was sequenced was PBMCs or T cells enriched from blood (not recorded which). This receptor was taken from a woman in her forties or fifties who had recovered from COVID-19. The DNA sequence is as follows: TGCGCCAGCAGCCAAACAGGGATTGGCTACACCTTC. Translation gives CASSQTGIGYTF.